This T cell receptor beta chain comes out of a study of cytomegalovirus exposure and HLA in healthy donors. About the research overall: An early release of data contained approximately 80 million unique TCRs, which came from HLA-typed donors.

This PCR relied on a set of 60 Vbeta primers and 13 Jbeta primers. Sequencing was performed with immunoSEQ multiplex PCR; in TCRdb, only in-frame clones are kept and a portion is missing. The top ten hold roughly 4% of the sample, which has some 150,000 clones, approximately 79% seen once. This CDR3 is built from 12 residues. V was clipped by 7 bases and J by 7 bases, with 13 bases between them. The germline V gene encodes CDR1 MNHEY and CDR2 SMNVEV (reference sequence). This clone was seen a single time. Its antigen is as yet unknown. General study points: According to an earlier analysis, most TCR beta V segments yielded productive rearrangements about 90% or about 30% of the time. Later analysis placed DRB1 highest and HLA-C lowest in TCR association rates, which differed by HLA locus. A few CMV-associated chains proved CMV antigen-specific in vitro.

The sequence was collected from a man aged 18 to 29 in good health and CMV-seropositive. Sequencing was carried out using PBMCs. The chain uses TRBV27 and TRBJ1-1; D remains unclear. CDR3 sequence reads: CASTSSTLEAFF. CDR3 nucleotide sequence: TGTGCCAGCACCTCGTCTACTCTTGAAGCTTTCTTT.